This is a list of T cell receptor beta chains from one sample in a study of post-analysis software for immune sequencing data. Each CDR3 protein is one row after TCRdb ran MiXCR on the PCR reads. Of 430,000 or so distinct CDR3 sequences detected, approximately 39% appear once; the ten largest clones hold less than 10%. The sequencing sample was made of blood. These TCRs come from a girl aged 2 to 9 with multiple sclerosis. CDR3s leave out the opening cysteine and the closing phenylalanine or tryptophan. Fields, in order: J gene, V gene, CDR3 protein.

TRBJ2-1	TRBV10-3	AISDSKGHNEQF
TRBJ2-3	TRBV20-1	SARETRPSTDTQY
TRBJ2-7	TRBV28	ASSYQYEQY
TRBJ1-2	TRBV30	AGTGFGYT
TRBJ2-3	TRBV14	ASSQDRLAGGQGDTQY
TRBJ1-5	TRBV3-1	ASTLGQGDNQPQH
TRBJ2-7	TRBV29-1	SVEKGPYEQY
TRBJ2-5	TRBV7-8	ASSQGVYRGRQETQY
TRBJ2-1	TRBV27	ASSLRGASLKQF
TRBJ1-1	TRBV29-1	SVEASDLDTEAF
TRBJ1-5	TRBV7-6	ASSLWGAGYNQPQH
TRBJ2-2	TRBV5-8	ASRRGYSSNTGELF
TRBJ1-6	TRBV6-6	ASSYMADRASSPLH
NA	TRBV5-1	ASSWAGTARETQY
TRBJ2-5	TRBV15	ATSRDQGLETQY
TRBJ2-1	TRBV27	ASSLYSDNEQF
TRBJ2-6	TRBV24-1	ATSDLGSGANVLT
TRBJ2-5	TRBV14	ASSQSLLGLYQETQY
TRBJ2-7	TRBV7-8	ASSLGKGGYEQY
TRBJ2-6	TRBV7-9	ASSLQGSGANVRT
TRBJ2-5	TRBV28	ASTQTGAQY
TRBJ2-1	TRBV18	ASSPTEGDNEQF
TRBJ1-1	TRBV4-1	ASSQPWGGALGNTEAF
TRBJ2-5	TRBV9	ASSVNSGGAQETQY
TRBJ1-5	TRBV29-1	GAGNSNQPQH
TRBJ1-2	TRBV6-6	ASSSDTTRGYT
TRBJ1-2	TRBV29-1	SVHTPGHLFHGYT
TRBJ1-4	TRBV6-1	ASSVRAGRDGNEKLF